In its sample, the clone carrying this T cell receptor (beta chain) was seen many times. Antigen specificity is unknown. The DNA ends 3 residues before the CDR3 does, and the rest of the CDR3 is filled in from the germline J gene. The data were produced by immunoSEQ multiplex PCR, yet TCRdb's version contains in-frame clones alone and is incomplete. Reported are some 60,000 clones, none seen only once; the ten largest carry approximately 1.6%. Germline V gene data show CDR1 as DFQATT and CDR2 as SNEGSKA (reference sequence). V lost 0 bases and J lost 5, with 10 bases in between. The CDR3 consists of 13 residues. The data were obtained in a study of T cell clonality in common variable immunodeficiency. Study outcomes and limitations: Reportedly, TCR beta sequences from common variable immunodeficiency showed fewer deletions and N-nucleotide insertions.

Donors gave roughly 4.5 to 9 ml heparinized peripheral whole blood. The material sequenced was peripheral blood mononuclear cells. The receptor comes from a person between 18 and 69 years old in good health. The rearrangement uses TRBV20-1 and TRBJ1-2, with D perhaps TRBD1 (6 bases). Incomplete CDR3 DNA: TGCAGTGCTAGAGATGGGCAGGGGTATGGC. Encoded protein: CSARDGQGYG. The complete CDR3 reads CSARDGQGYGYTF.